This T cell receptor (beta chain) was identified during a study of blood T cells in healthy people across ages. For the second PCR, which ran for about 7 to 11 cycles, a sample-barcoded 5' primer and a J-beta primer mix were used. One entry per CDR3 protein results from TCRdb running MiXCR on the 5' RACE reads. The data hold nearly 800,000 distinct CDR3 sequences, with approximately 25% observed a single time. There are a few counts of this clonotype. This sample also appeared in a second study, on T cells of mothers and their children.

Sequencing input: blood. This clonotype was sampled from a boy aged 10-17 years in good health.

CDR3 coding DNA: TGTGCCAGTATGGGTAGCGGAGAGACCCAGTACTTC. Amino acid sequence: CASMGSGETQYF. The chain couples TRBV19 to TRBJ2-5, with D maybe TRBD2 (6 bases). Trimming stripped 7 bases from V and 4 bases from J, with 10 bases between. This CDR3 has 12 residues. Looked up from germline, CDR1 is LNHDA and CDR2 is SQIVND (reference sequence).